Listed below are T cell receptor beta chains from one sample, sequenced in a study of cytomegalovirus exposure and HLA in healthy donors. Using immunoSEQ multiplex PCR, the repertoire was profiled, and TCRdb retains in-frame clones only, with some absent. Altogether 170,000 or so clones are present, approximately 80% being singletons, with the ten largest covering 4.5% to 5.5%. Sequenced sample: PBMCs. Source of these receptors: a young man in good health and CMV-seronegative. The conserved cysteine and the conserved F or W are not part of the CDR3 here. The D gene is left open where the match is weak.

cdr3_length | d_call | j_call | v_call | cdr3_aa
10 | - | TRBJ1-6 | TRBV7-9 | ASAGPLSPLH
11 | TRBD1 | TRBJ1-2 | TRBV29-1 | STRDRPNYGYT
14 | TRBD2 | TRBJ2-1 | TRBV30 | AWTRTSGRSHNEQF
13 | - | TRBJ1-3 | TRBV9 | ASSVVPGDRNTIY
12 | - | TRBJ1-6 | TRBV30 | AWSVRQGLSPLH
15 | TRBD2 | TRBJ2-3 | TRBV2 | ASSGNSLAGGQSTQY
11 | - | TRBJ2-1 | TRBV19 | ASSMGGDNEQF
11 | - | TRBJ1-1 | TRBV6-5 | ASMWSMNTEAF
13 | TRBD1 | TRBJ2-1 | TRBV7-9 | ASSTGQGANNEQF
12 | - | TRBJ2-7 | TRBV2 | ASRPDGHSYEQY
14 | TRBD2 | TRBJ2-2 | TRBV11-2 | ASSFRLAGPTGELF
10 | - | TRBJ1-2 | TRBV28 | ASNTGHYGYT
13 | - | TRBJ2-1 | TRBV6-4 | ASRWGDKEYNEQF
17 | TRBD2 | TRBJ2-6 | TRBV19 | ASSGQRKRGVSGANVLT
12 | - | TRBJ2-5 | TRBV18 | ASSRMTTQETQY
14 | - | TRBJ1-3 | TRBV4-1 | ASSPPGHISGNTIY
13 | TRBD1 | TRBJ2-7 | TRBV6-5 | ASSPDRGLLREQY
11 | - | TRBJ1-2 | TRBV19 | ASTPTENYGYT
12 | - | TRBJ1-1 | TRBV7-6 | ASSLAQGYTEAF
14 | - | TRBJ1-5 | TRBV28 | ASRPTGQGPYQPQH
14 | TRBD2 | TRBJ2-3 | TRBV7-9 | ASSFTSGTSTDTQY
11 | - | TRBJ1-1 | TRBV28 | TSGGGRISEAF
14 | TRBD1 | TRBJ1-5 | TRBV27 | ASSFKGQGGNQPQH
11 | - | TRBJ2-7 | TRBV19 | ASSIRGGEEQY
13 | TRBD2 | TRBJ2-7 | TRBV4-2 | ASSLTSGSSYEQY
14 | TRBD1 | TRBJ2-5 | TRBV6-5 | ASSYSAGGLGETQY
10 | TRBD1 | TRBJ2-1 | TRBV5-4 | ASSRQGNEQF
13 | TRBD1 | TRBJ2-7 | TRBV7-2 | ASSPLDRGGSEQY
12 | TRBD1 | TRBJ2-1 | TRBV13 | ASSPGTGDNEQF
10 | - | TRBJ1-2 | TRBV5-8 | ASSADRYGYT
13 | - | TRBJ1-1 | TRBV25-1 | ASSEFGGVNTEAF
13 | TRBD2 | TRBJ2-1 | TRBV4-2 | ASSQDRLAGNEQF
10 | - | TRBJ1-2 | TRBV28 | AESRDTYGYT
13 | TRBD1 | TRBJ2-7 | TRBV18 | ASSPSGQGVYEQY
11 | TRBD1 | TRBJ1-1 | TRBV2 | ASSSTGAERTF
14 | - | TRBJ2-1 | TRBV7-9 | ASSLIGGGGGNEQF
11 | - | TRBJ1-1 | TRBV7-6 | ASSQEVVTEAF
13 | TRBD2 | TRBJ2-1 | TRBV28 | ASSSGAGEVNEQF
12 | - | TRBJ2-2 | TRBV2 | ASGQIQSVGELF
13 | - | TRBJ1-2 | TRBV18 | ASSPLDLPPYGYT
12 | - | TRBJ2-5 | TRBV30 | AWSAGHYQETQY